The clone carrying this T cell receptor (beta chain) showed up just once. These data are taken from a study of blood T cell repertoires in COVID-19. CDR1 and CDR2 from the germline V gene are LNHDA and SQIVND (reference sequence). CDR3 length: 12 residues. V was clipped by 7 bases and J by 8 bases, with 14 bases between them. Sequencing used immunoSEQ multiplex PCR; TCRdb keeps in-frame clones, though not all of them. Among about 220,000 clones listed, around 80% were seen once. The sample was peripheral blood. This TCR derives from a human donor in a cohort sampled during active COVID-19. V is TRBV19 and J is TRBJ1-2; D remains unclear. The chain's CDR3 is CASNDRGRGYTF. CDR3 in DNA: TGTGCCAGTAACGATAGAGGTCGGGGCTACACCTTC.